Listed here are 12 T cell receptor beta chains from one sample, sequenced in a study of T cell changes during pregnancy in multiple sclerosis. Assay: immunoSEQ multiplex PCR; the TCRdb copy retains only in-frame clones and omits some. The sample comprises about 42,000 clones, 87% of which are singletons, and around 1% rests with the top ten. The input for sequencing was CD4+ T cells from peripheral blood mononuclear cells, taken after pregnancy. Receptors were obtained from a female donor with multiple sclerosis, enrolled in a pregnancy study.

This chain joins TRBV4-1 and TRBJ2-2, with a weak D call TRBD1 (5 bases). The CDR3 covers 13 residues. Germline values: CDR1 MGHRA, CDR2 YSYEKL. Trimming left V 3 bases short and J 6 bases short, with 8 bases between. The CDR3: CASSHQQAGELFF. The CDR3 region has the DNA TGCGCCAGCAGCCATCAACAGGCCGGGGAGCTGTTTTTT.

CDR3: CASSLRTGSTVEAFF. Here the CDR3 DNA reads TGTGCCAGTAGTTTAAGGACAGGGAGTACGGTTGAAGCTTTCTTT. V usage is TRBV19 and J usage is TRBJ1-1, with TRBD1 matching 8 bases. The CDR3 covers 15 residues. V was clipped by 5 bases and J by 7 bases; unmatched bases: 12. Germline values: CDR1 LNHDA, CDR2 SQIVND (reference sequence).

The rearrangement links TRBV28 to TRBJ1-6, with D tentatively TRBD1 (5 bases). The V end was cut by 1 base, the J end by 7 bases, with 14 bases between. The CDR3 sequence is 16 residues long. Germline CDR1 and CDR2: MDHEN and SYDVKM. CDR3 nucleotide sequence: TGTGCCAGCAGTTTATACGGGGGAAGAAGGAATTCACCCCTCCACTTT. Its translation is CASSLYGGRRNSPLHF.

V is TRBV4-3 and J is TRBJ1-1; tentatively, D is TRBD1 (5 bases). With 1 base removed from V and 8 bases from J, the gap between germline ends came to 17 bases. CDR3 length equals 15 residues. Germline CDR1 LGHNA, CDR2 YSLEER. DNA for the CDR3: TGCGCCAGCAGCCAAGCCGCCCGGGGGGTACGGGAAGCTTTCTTT. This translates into CASSQAARGVREAFF.

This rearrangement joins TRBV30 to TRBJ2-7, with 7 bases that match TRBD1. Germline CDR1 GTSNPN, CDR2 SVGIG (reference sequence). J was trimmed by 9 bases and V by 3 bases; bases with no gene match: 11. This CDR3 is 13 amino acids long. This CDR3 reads CAWRGQRVTGQYF. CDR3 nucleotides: TGTGCCTGGAGGGGACAGAGGGTTACAGGGCAGTACTTC.

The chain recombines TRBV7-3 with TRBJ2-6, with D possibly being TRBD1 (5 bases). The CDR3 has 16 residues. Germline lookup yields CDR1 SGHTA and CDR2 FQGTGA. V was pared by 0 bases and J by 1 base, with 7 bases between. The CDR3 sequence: CASSLTAGSGANVLTF. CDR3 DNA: TGTGCCAGCAGCTTAACCGCAGGGTCTGGGGCCAACGTCCTGACTTTC.

Here the CDR3 reads CASSRDRVYGYTF. The CDR3 nucleotides read TGTGCCAGCAGCCGGGACAGGGTCTATGGCTACACCTTC. The V call is TRBV5-5, the J call TRBJ1-2, with 9 bases aligning to TRBD1. This CDR3 has 13 residues. V lost 4 bases to trimming and J lost 4 bases; unmatched junction nucleotides: 2. Looked up from germline, CDR1 is SGHKS and CDR2 is YYEKEE (reference sequence).

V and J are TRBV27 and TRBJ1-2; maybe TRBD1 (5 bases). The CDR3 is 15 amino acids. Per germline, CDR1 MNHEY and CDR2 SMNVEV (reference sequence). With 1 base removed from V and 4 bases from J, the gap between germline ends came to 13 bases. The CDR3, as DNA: TGTGCCAGCAGTTTATTTCAGGGAAGCTTCTATGGCTACACCTTC. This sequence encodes CASSLFQGSFYGYTF.

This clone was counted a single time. The CDR3 bases are TGTGCCAGCAGTTACTTGGGCAGGGTCTATAATTCACCCCTCCACTTT. This translates into CASSYLGRVYNSPLHF. The V and J genes are TRBV6-5 and TRBJ1-6; D perhaps matches TRBD1 (5 bases). This CDR3 is built from 16 residues. V was trimmed by 1 base and J by 3 bases, leaving 10 bases between them. CDR1 and CDR2 from the germline V gene are MNHEY and SVGAGI.

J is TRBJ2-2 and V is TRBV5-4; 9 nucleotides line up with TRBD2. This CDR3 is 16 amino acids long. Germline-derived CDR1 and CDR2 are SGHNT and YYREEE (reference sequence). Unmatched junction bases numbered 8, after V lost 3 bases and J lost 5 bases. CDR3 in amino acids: CASSYGTSWGTGELFF. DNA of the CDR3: TGTGCCAGCAGCTACGGGACTAGCTGGGGTACCGGGGAGCTGTTTTTT. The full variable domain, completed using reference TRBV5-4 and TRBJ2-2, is ETGVTQSPTHLIKTRGQQVTLRCSSQSGHNTVSWYQQALGQGPQFIFQYYREEENGRGNFPPRFSGLQFPNYSSELNVNALELDDSALYLCASSYGTSWGTGELFFGEGSRLTVL.

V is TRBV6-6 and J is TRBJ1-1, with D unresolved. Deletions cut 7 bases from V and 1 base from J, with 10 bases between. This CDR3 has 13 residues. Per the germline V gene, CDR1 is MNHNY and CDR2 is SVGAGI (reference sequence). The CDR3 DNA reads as TGTGCCAGCAAATTTCTCTCGAACACTGAAGCTTTCTTT. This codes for CASKFLSNTEAFF.

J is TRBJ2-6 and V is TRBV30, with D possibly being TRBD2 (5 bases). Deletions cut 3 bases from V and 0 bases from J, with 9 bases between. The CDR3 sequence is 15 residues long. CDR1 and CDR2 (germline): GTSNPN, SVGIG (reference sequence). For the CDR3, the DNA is TGTGCCTGGAGCGTAGGGAGCTCTGGGGCCAACGTCCTGACTTTC. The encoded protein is CAWSVGSSGANVLTF.